These 31 T cell receptor beta chains came from one sample sequenced in a study of graft-versus-host responses after intestinal transplantation. TCRdb's table, derived via immunoSEQ multiplex PCR, lists solely in-frame clones and lacks some. Among over 65,000 clones listed, around 93% were seen once. What these receptors recognize is not known. The input for sequencing was unstimulated CD8+ T cells sorted from spleen or lymph node cells, taken before transplant. These receptor sequences come from a human donor who was the organ donor for an intestinal transplant.

This clone has more than one count but fewer than ten. CDR3 protein: CASSYSVGETYEQYF. CDR3 sequence (DNA): TGTGCCAGCAGTTACTCGGTGGGAGAGACCTACGAGCAGTACTTC. The rearrangement joins TRBV6-6 to TRBJ2-7, with D maybe TRBD2 (5 bases). V lost 0 bases, J lost 2 bases, and 11 bases lay in between. Germline CDR1 is MNHNY and CDR2 is SVGAGI (reference sequence). CDR3 length equals 15 residues.

The chain couples TRBV5-1 to TRBJ2-3, with D uncertain. Germline V gene sequence: CDR1 SGHRS, CDR2 YFSETQ. This CDR3 has 16 amino acids. V was clipped by 0 bases and J by 2 bases, with 13 bases between them. In DNA, the CDR3 is TGCGCCAGCAGCTTGGGCGTCAAGGAAGTCACAGATACGCAGTATTTT. Translating it yields CASSLGVKEVTDTQYF.

The genes are TRBV4-1 and TRBJ2-1; 11 bases match TRBD2. The CDR3 has 16 residues. V was pared by 3 bases and J by 3 bases, with 4 bases of the junction left unmatched. Germline V gene data show CDR1 as MGHRA and CDR2 as YSYEKL. The CDR3 coding sequence is TGCGCCAGCAGCCATACCCTAGCGGGGGGCTACAATGAGCAGTTCTTC. Translating it yields CASSHTLAGGYNEQFF.

This clone was counted a single time. The CDR3 DNA reads TGTGCCAGCAGTTACCCGACGAGGGGGGGCTCTGAAGCTTTCTTT. Amino acid sequence: CASSYPTRGGSEAFF. The rearrangement links TRBV6-5 to TRBJ1-1, with TRBD1 as a possible D gene (6 bases). V gave up 2 bases and J gave up 6 bases, with 16 bases separating them. Per the germline V gene, CDR1 is MNHEY and CDR2 is SVGAGI. The CDR3 totals 15 residues.

The V call is TRBV19, the J call TRBJ2-7; D perhaps matches TRBD2 (5 bases). CDR1 LNHDA and CDR2 SQIVND come from the germline V gene (reference sequence). This CDR3 spans 13 amino acids. The ends were cut back, 3 bases at V and 5 bases at J, with 11 bases in the middle. CDR3 in DNA: TGTGCCAGTAGTATGGAGGAGGCGAACGAGCAGTACTTC. Residues: CASSMEEANEQYF.

The J gene is TRBJ1-2, the V gene TRBV7-6, with TRBD1 as a possible D gene (5 bases). In germline, CDR1 is SGHVS, CDR2 FNYEAQ. V was pared by 4 bases and J by 0 bases, with 15 bases between. The CDR3 has 16 residues. The CDR3 is CASSSGPDGANYGYTF. CDR3 nucleotides: TGTGCCAGCAGCTCGGGGCCGGACGGGGCTAACTATGGCTACACCTTC.

The rearrangement links TRBV11-2 to TRBJ2-7, with a possible D match to TRBD1 (7 bases). The length of the CDR3 is 16 residues. Germline-derived CDR1 and CDR2 are SGHAT and FQNNGV. Deletions cut 3 bases from V and 3 bases from J, with 18 bases between. The CDR3, as DNA: TGTGCCAGCAGCTTCGACTCGACAGGGACTTACTACGAGCAGTACTTC. Residues: CASSFDSTGTYYEQYF.

The chain uses TRBV2 and TRBJ2-1; D uncertain. The germline V and J ends were trimmed by 1 base and 7 bases, with 11 bases remaining between them. The germline V gene has CDR1 SNHLY and CDR2 FYNNEI. There are 14 residues in the CDR3. CDR3 sequence reads: CASSEVGSVNEQFF. CDR3 in DNA: TGTGCCAGCAGTGAAGTCGGTTCGGTTAATGAGCAGTTCTTC. The variable domain in full, with the rest retrieved from reference TRBV2 and TRBJ2-1, is EPEVTQTPSHQVTQMGQEVILRCVPISNHLYFYWYRQILGQKVEFLVSFYNNEISEKSEIFDDQFSVERPDGSNFTLKIRSTKLEDSAMYFCASSEVGSVNEQFFGPGTRLTVL.

The chain joins TRBV10-2 to TRBJ2-5, with D unresolved. The germline V and J ends were trimmed by 3 bases and 2 bases, with 7 bases remaining between them. The CDR3 is made up of 13 amino acids. Germline CDR1 is WSHSY and CDR2 is SAAADI. CDR3 loop: CASSEYLQETQYF. The CDR3 DNA reads as TGCGCCAGCAGTGAATACTTACAAGAGACCCAGTACTTC.

The chain joins TRBV6-5 to TRBJ2-1; TRBD2 agrees at 8 bases. CDR1 MNHEY and CDR2 SVGAGI come from the germline V gene. With V trimmed by 1 base and J by 7 bases, 6 bases remained unmatched. The CDR3 loop spans 15 amino acids. CDR3 region: CASSYLGLESNEQFF. CDR3 coding DNA: TGTGCCAGCAGTTACTTGGGACTAGAGTCGAATGAGCAGTTCTTC.

The chain joins TRBV4-2 to TRBJ2-7; D perhaps matches TRBD1 (6 bases). CDR3 length: 14 amino acids. Trimming removed 5 bases from V and 2 bases from J, with 13 bases in between. Germline loops: CDR1 LGHNA, CDR2 YNFKEQ. Written as DNA, the CDR3 is TGTGCCAGCAGCACCCCCGGGGACACCTACGAGCAGTACTTC. Translated: CASSTPGDTYEQYF.

Only a few counts were recorded for this clone. This sequence joins TRBV6-8 and TRBJ2-7; TRBD1 matches 8 bases. Germline V gene lookup returns CDR1 MNHGY and CDR2 SAAAGT. Trimming cost V 2 bases and J 4 bases; bases outside gene matches: 7. There are 15 residues in the CDR3. The CDR3 is CASSYGAGGQYEQYF. The CDR3 region has the DNA TGTGCCAGCAGTTACGGGGCAGGGGGCCAGTACGAGCAGTACTTC.

The chain is built from TRBV6-4 and TRBJ2-2, with unresolved D. This CDR3 is 13 amino acids long. Trimming pared 0 bases from V and 4 bases from J, leaving 3 bases between. CDR1 is MRHNA and CDR2 is SNTAGT in the germline V gene. This CDR3 reads CASSDSSTGELFF. CDR3 DNA sequence: TGTGCCAGCAGTGACTCTAGCACCGGGGAGCTGTTTTTT.

This sequence joins TRBV5-1 and TRBJ2-7, with D perhaps TRBD1 or TRBD2 (5 bases each). From germline, CDR1 is SGHRS and CDR2 YFSETQ. Trimming left V 4 bases short and J 2 bases short, with 16 bases between. The CDR3 is 15 residues long. The CDR3: CASSLSGTSTYEQYF. The CDR3 DNA reads TGCGCCAGCAGCCTTTCCGGGACGTCAACCTACGAGCAGTACTTC.

In DNA form, the CDR3 reads TGTGCCAGCAGCATGGGACAGGGGAACGAGCAGTACTTC. As protein: CASSMGQGNEQYF. This chain connects TRBV7-9 to TRBJ2-7, with 10 bases that match TRBD1. CDR1 is SEHNR and CDR2 is FQNEAQ in the germline V gene (reference sequence). The CDR3 is 13 residues long. Trimming cost V 5 bases and J 5 bases; bases outside gene matches: 3.

The rearrangement joins TRBV5-5 to TRBJ1-1; D might be TRBD1 (5 bases). Germline V gene lookup returns CDR1 SGHKS and CDR2 YYEKEE (reference sequence). V was cut by 4 bases and J by 8 bases, with 18 bases left in between. There are 14 residues in the CDR3. CDR3 nucleotide sequence: TGTGCCAGCAGCCGGACGACCGGGGGGTTGGAAGCTTTCTTT. Protein: CASSRTTGGLEAFF.

This chain connects TRBV5-1 to TRBJ2-1; D uncertain. Germline lookup yields CDR1 SGHRS and CDR2 YFSETQ. This CDR3 is 16 amino acids long. V lost 0 bases and J 0 bases, leaving 10 bases between the germline ends. The DNA of the CDR3 is TGCGCCAGCAGCTTGGAGGGCTCAAGCTCCTACAATGAGCAGTTCTTC. It encodes CASSLEGSSSYNEQFF. Full variable domain (outside the CDR3, taken from reference TRBV5-1 and TRBJ2-1): KAGVTQTPRYLIKTRGQQVTLSCSPISGHRSVSWYQQTPGQGLQFLFEYFSETQRNKGNFPGRFSGRQFSNSRSEMNVSTLELGDSALYLCASSLEGSSSYNEQFFGPGTRLTVL.

This chain links TRBV11-2 with TRBJ2-3, with TRBD2 identical over 15 bases. V was clipped by 4 bases and J by 9 bases; unmatched bases: 5. The CDR3 totals 15 residues. The V gene's germline CDR1 is SGHAT and CDR2 FQNNGV. CDR3 coding DNA: TGTGCCAGCAGCTGGGGACTAGCGGGGGGTGACACGCAGTATTTT. Translating gives CASSWGLAGGDTQYF.

V usage is TRBV2 and J usage is TRBJ1-1, with TRBD1 matching 7 bases. The CDR3 is 14 residues long. V shed 7 bases, J shed 0 bases, and the junction held 5 bases outside the gene matches. Per germline, CDR1 SNHLY and CDR2 FYNNEI. Written as DNA, the CDR3 is TGTGCCAGCACTTCACAGGGGTTGAACACTGAAGCTTTCTTT. Encoded protein: CASTSQGLNTEAFF.

This rearrangement joins TRBV2 to TRBJ2-1; D unresolved. The CDR3 is 15 residues long. Germline V gene data show CDR1 as SNHLY and CDR2 as FYNNEI. The V end lost 1 base, the J end lost 4 bases, and 11 bases lay between the germline ends. CDR3 amino acids: CASSEVGSYYNEQFF. The CDR3 DNA is TGTGCCAGCAGTGAAGTGGGCAGCTATTACAATGAGCAGTTCTTC.

The rearrangement links TRBV5-4 to TRBJ1-3; 9 bases map to TRBD1. V dropped 0 bases and J dropped 2; count of bases not matched to a gene: 12. Germline CDR1 is SGHNT and CDR2 is YYREEE (reference sequence). CDR3 length equals 19 residues. CDR3 bases: TGTGCCAGCAGCTTGGCAGGGGAAACAGGGGGCCTCGCTGGAAACACCATATATTTT. It is translated as CASSLAGETGGLAGNTIYF.

J is TRBJ1-2 and V is TRBV14; D remains unclear. Germline-derived CDR1 and CDR2 are SGHDN and FVKESK. CDR3 length: 13 residues. The V end was cut by 1 base, the J end by 6 bases, with 9 bases between. The CDR3: CASSQVNSDGYTF. CDR3 nucleotides: TGTGCCAGCAGCCAAGTCAACAGCGATGGCTACACCTTC.

The J gene is TRBJ2-5, the V gene TRBV9; TRBD1 aligns across 7 bases. The CDR3 is made up of 16 amino acids. Germline trimming cut 3 bases from V and 4 bases from J; bases unmatched to any gene: 12. Germline CDR1 and CDR2: SGDLS and YYNGEE. CDR3 amino acids: CASSDPNHDRAETQYF. The DNA of the CDR3 is TGTGCCAGCAGCGACCCGAATCATGACAGGGCAGAGACCCAGTACTTC.

The chain uses TRBV30 and TRBJ2-7; perhaps D is TRBD1 or TRBD2 (5 bases each). Trimming removed 3 bases from V and 3 bases from J, with 18 bases in between. Germline V lookup: CDR1 GTSNPN, CDR2 SVGIG (reference sequence). The length of the CDR3 is 15 residues. This chain's CDR3 is CAWSRGQTFYYEQYF. In nucleotides, the CDR3 is TGTGCCTGGAGCCGGGGCCAGACCTTTTACTACGAGCAGTACTTC.

The gene calls are TRBV19 and TRBJ1-1; D not resolved. V gave up 7 bases and J gave up 5 bases, with 8 bases separating them. This CDR3 contains 11 residues. CDR1 and CDR2 (germline): LNHDA, SQIVND (reference sequence). The CDR3 DNA sequence: TGTGCCAGTAAGGGCGGGACTGAAGCTTTCTTT. This encodes CASKGGTEAFF.

The chain recombines TRBV5-6 with TRBJ2-5, with D tentatively TRBD1 (6 bases). V was trimmed by 3 bases and J by 4 bases, leaving 16 bases between them. This CDR3 region has 15 residues. CDR1 is SGHDT, CDR2 YYEEEE, per germline. The chain's CDR3 is CASSSPPGATETQYF. The DNA of the CDR3 is TGTGCCAGCAGCTCCCCGCCAGGGGCTACAGAGACCCAGTACTTC. Full variable domain (remainder filled in from reference TRBV5-6 and TRBJ2-5): DAGVTQSPTHLIKTRGQQVTLRCSPKSGHDTVSWYQQALGQGPQFIFQYYEEEERQRGNFPDRFSGHQFPNYSSELNVNALLLGDSALYLCASSSPPGATETQYFGPGTRLLVL.

The chain links TRBV7-9 to TRBJ2-2, with TRBD2 identical over 7 bases. Germline assignment: CDR1 SEHNR and CDR2 FQNEAQ (reference sequence). V shed 9 bases, J shed 8 bases, and the junction held 12 bases outside the gene matches. CDR3 length: 14 residues. CDR3 in amino acids: CASTPGGILGELFF. Written as DNA, the CDR3 is TGTGCCAGTACACCGGGGGGAATCCTTGGGGAGCTGTTTTTT.

The genes are TRBV4-1 and TRBJ2-3, with 10 bases lining up with TRBD2. This CDR3 is 15 amino acids long. V lost 0 bases and J lost 5; bases outside the gene matches: 2. CDR1 and CDR2 (germline): MGHRA, YSYEKL. CDR3 in DNA: TGCGCCAGCAGCCAAGATGGGACTAGCGTAGATACGCAGTATTTT. Its protein is CASSQDGTSVDTQYF.

This chain links TRBV9 with TRBJ1-1; D gene ambiguous. The V end was cut by 8 bases, the J end by 5 bases, with 19 bases between. This CDR3 region has 14 residues. Per germline, CDR1 SGDLS and CDR2 YYNGEE. The CDR3 loop is CARPTGRFGTEAFF. CDR3 coding DNA: TGTGCCAGGCCGACTGGGAGATTTGGTACTGAAGCTTTCTTT. The whole variable domain, filled in from reference TRBV9 and TRBJ1-1, reads DSGVTQTPKHLITATGQRVTLRCSPRSGDLSVYWYQQSLDQGLQFLIQYYNGEERAKGNILERFSAQQFPDLHSELNLSSLELGDSALYFCARPTGRFGTEAFFGQGTRLTVV.

The chain has TRBV27 and TRBJ2-1, with 8 positions matching TRBD2. CDR1 is MNHEY, CDR2 SMNVEV, per germline (reference sequence). The ends lost 9 bases at V and 6 bases at J; junction bases unmatched: 13. The CDR3 contains 15 residues. CDR3 in DNA: TGTGCCAGTCGAGCGGGAGCCGGGATAGGCAATGAGCAGTTCTTC. The encoded protein is CASRAGAGIGNEQFF.

V gene TRBV6-1 combines with J gene TRBJ1-6; no reliable D call. The V gene's germline CDR1 is MNHNS and CDR2 SASEGT. The CDR3 loop spans 15 amino acids. Trimming shortened V by 3 bases and J by 7 bases, and 13 bases separated the two germline ends. This CDR3 is CASSEFVRPNSPLHF. Written as DNA, the CDR3 is TGTGCCAGCAGTGAGTTTGTCAGACCAAATTCACCCCTCCACTTT.